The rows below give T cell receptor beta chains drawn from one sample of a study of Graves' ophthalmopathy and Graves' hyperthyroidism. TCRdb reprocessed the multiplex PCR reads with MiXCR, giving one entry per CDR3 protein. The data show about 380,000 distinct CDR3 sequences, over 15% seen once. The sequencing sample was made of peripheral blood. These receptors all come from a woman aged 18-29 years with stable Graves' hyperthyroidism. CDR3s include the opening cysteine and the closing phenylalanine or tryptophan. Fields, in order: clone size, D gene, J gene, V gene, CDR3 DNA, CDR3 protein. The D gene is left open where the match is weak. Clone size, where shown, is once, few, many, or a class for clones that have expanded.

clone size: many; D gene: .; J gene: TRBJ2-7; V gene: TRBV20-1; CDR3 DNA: TGCAGTGCTAGAGCTGCCTCCAGGGTGAACTACGAGCAGTACTTC; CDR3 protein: CSARAASRVNYEQYF
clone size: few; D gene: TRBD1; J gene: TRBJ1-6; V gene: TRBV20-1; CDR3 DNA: TGCAGTGCTAGGGCTCCGGGACAGGGCCATTCACCCCTCCACTTT; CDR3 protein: CSARAPGQGHSPLHF
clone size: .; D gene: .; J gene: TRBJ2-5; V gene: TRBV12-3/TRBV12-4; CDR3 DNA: TGTGCCAGCAGTTTCGCCTACACCCAGCAAGAGACCCAGTACTTC; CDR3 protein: CASSFAYTQQETQYF
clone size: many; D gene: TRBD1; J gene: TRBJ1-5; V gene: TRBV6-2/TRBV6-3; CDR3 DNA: TGTGCCAGCAGCCCCAGACGGACAGGGGACTTTAATCAGCCCCAGCATTTT; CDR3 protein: CASSPRRTGDFNQPQHF
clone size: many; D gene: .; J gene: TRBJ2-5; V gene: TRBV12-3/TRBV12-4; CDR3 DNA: TGTGCCAGCGGACTGGGCAAGACCCAGTACTTC; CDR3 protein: CASGLGKTQYF
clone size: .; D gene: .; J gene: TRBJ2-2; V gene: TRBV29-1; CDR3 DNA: TGCAGCGCTTCCAACAGGGTTGCGAACACCGGGGAGCTGTTTTTT; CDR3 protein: CSASNRVANTGELFF
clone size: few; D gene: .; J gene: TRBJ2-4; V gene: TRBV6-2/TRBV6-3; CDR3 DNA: TGTGCCAGCAGAGAAGCTGCCAAAAACATTAAGTACTTC; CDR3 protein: CASREAAKNIKYF
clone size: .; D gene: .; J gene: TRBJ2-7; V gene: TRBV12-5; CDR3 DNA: TGTGCTAGTGGCGGACAGAGCTCCTACGAGCAGTACTTC; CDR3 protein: CASGGQSSYEQYF
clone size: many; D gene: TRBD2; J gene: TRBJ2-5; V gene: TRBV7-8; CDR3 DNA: TGTGCCAGCAGTGTTATAGCGGGGGGTCAAGAGACCCAGTACTTC; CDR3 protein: CASSVIAGGQETQYF
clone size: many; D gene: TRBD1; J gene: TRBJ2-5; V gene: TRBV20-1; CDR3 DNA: TGCAGTGCAACCTCTGGGACCTCAGGGGGGACCCAGTACTTC; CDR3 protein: CSATSGTSGGTQYF
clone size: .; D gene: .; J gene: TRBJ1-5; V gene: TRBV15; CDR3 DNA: TGTGCCACCAGCAGAAGGCTCACAGGGTGGCAGCTCCAGCATTTT; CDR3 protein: CATSRRLTGWQLQHF
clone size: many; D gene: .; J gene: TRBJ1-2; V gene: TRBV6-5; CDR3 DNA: TGTGCCAGCAGGCAACAGGGTCTTGGCGGCTACACCTTC; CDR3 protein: CASRQQGLGGYTF
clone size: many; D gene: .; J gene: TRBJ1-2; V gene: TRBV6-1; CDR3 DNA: TGTGCCAGCTTCGAAGGCATTAACTATGGCTACACCTTC; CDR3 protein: CASFEGINYGYTF
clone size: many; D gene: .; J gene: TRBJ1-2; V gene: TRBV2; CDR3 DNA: TGTGCCAGCAGTGACCTGGCCGGGGGAGGCTACACCTTC; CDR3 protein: CASSDLAGGGYTF
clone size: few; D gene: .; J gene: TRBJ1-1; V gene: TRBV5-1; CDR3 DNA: TGCGCCAGCAGGTTGAGTACGGGGAACACTGAAGCTTTCTTT; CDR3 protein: CASRLSTGNTEAFF
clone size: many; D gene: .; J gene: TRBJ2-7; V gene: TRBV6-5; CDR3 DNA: TGTGCCAGCAGTCACAGGGTCCGCACCTACGAGCAGTACTTC; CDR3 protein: CASSHRVRTYEQYF
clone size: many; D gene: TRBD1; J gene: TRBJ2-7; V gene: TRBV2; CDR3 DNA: TGTGCCAGCAGGGCATCGGGACAGGGTATCTACGAGCAGTACTTC; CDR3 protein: CASRASGQGIYEQYF
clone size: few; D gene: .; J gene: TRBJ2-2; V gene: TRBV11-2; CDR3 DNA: TGTGCCAGCAGCTTCACGGCAGGGGCCTTGGGCACCGGGGAGCTGTTTTTT; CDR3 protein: CASSFTAGALGTGELFF
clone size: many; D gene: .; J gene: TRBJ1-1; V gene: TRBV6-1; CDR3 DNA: TGTGCCAGCAGTACGGTTTCCCGGACCCAGAACACTGAAGCTTTCTTT; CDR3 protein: CASSTVSRTQNTEAFF
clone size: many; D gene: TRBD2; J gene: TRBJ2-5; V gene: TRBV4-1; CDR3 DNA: TGCGCCAGCAGCCCTCCTAGCGGGGGAGAGACCCAGTACTTC; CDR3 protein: CASSPPSGGETQYF
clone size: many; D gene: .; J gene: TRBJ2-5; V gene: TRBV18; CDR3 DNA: TGTGCCAGCTCACCACGTTTGCAGCCCGCAGAGACCCAGTACTTC; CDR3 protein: CASSPRLQPAETQYF
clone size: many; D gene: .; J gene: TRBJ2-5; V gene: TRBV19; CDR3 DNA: TGTGCCAGTAGTACCTCTTCATTGGAGACCCAGTACTTC; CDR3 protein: CASSTSSLETQYF
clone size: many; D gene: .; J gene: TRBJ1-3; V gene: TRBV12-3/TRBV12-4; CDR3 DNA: TGTGCCAGCAGTTTAAACAGCCTCGCTGGAAACACCATATATTTT; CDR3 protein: CASSLNSLAGNTIYF
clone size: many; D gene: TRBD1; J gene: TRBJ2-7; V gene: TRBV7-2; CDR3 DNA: TGTGCCACCGGGACAGGGCAGTCCCAGTACTTC; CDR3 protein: CATGTGQSQYF
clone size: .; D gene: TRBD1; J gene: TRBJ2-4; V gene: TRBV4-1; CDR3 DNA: TGCGCCAGCAGCACCTCGACAGGGTTGGGCATTCAGTACTTC; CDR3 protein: CASSTSTGLGIQYF
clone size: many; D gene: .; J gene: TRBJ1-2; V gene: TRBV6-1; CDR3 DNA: TGTGCCAGCAGTGAACACACAGGGCTTGGCTACACCTTC; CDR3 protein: CASSEHTGLGYTF
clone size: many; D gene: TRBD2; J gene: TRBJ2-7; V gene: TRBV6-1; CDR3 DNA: TGTGCCAGCAATGAGGGACTAGCGGCGTACGAGCAGTACTTC; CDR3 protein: CASNEGLAAYEQYF
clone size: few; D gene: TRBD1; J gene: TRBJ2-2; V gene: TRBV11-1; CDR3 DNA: TGTGCCAGCAGCCCCCCCGGGACAGCGAACACCGGGGAGCTGTTTTTT; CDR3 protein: CASSPPGTANTGELFF
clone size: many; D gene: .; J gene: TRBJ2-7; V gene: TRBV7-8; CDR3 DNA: TGTGCCAGCAGCTTAGTGGCCCCAGGGGGGACTGGGGAGCAGTACTTC; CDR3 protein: CASSLVAPGGTGEQYF
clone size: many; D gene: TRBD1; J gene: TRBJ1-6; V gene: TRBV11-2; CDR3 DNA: TGTGCCAGCAGCTCATGGGACAGGGATAATTCACCCCTCCACTTT; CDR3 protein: CASSSWDRDNSPLHF
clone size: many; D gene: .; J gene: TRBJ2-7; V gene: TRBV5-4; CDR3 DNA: TGTGCCAGCAGCGGGGGGGGGACAGGCAGCTACGAGCAGTACTTC; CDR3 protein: CASSGGGTGSYEQYF
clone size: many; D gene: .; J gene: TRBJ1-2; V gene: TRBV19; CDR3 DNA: TGTGCCAGTAGTATGGACCCTGCTAACTATGGCTACACCTTC; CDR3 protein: CASSMDPANYGYTF
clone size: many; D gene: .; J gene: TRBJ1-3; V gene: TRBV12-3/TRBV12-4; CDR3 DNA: TGTGCCAGCAGTCCGGGTAGCTCTGGAAACACCATATATTTT; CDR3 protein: CASSPGSSGNTIYF
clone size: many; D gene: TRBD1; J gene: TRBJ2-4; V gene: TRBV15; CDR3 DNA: TGTGCCACCAGCAGGCCAGGGGGATTAGCCAAAAACATTCAGTACTTC; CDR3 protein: CATSRPGGLAKNIQYF
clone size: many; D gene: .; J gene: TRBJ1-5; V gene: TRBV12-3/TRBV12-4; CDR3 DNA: TGTGCCAGCAGTTCCAATTATCAGCCCCAGCATTTT; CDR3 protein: CASSSNYQPQHF
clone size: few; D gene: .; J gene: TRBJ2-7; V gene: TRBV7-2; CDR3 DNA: TGTGCCAGCAGCTTAACCGCACTCCCGGAGGAGCAGTACTTC; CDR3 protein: CASSLTALPEEQYF
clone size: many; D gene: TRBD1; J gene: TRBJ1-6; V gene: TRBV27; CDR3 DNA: TGTGCCAGCAGTTCCCCATCCGACAGGGGAAATTCACCCCTCCACTTT; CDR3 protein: CASSSPSDRGNSPLHF